This paragraph reports one TCR beta chain. This sample was taken from a study of blood T cell repertoires in COVID-19. Repertoires were generated with immunoSEQ multiplex PCR, while TCRdb's copy carries only in-frame clones and drops some. Among about 490,000 clones listed, approximately 83% were seen once. The source is a human donor in a cohort sampled during active COVID-19. Sequenced input: peripheral blood.

CDR3 protein: CAWSALSGVTGEQYF. CDR3 coding DNA: TGTGCCTGGAGTGCCCTTAGCGGAGTGACGGGGGAGCAGTACTTC. The chain recombines TRBV30 with TRBJ2-7, with a tentative D call TRBD2 (6 bases). Germline V gene data show CDR1 as GTSNPN and CDR2 as SVGIG (reference sequence). V lost 1 base to trimming and J lost 7 bases, with 20 bases between them. The CDR3 is made up of 15 amino acids.